The next 15 T cell receptor beta chains were all read from a single sample in a study of cytomegalovirus exposure and HLA in healthy donors. This PCR relied on a set of 60 Vbeta primers and 13 Jbeta primers. This table comes from immunoSEQ multiplex PCR, and its TCRdb copy is limited to in-frame clones, with some not included. The sample consists of under 200,000 clones, around four fifths of them appearing once. Source material: PBMCs. These receptors all come from a female donor in good health and CMV-seronegative.

This chain links TRBV28 with TRBJ2-1; 8 nucleotides agree with TRBD2. J gave up 6 bases and V 6 bases, and 10 bases lay outside the gene matches. The germline V gene has CDR1 MDHEN and CDR2 SYDVKM. The CDR3 totals 15 residues. CDR3 DNA: TGTGCCAGCAGCACTCAGCGGGAGCTGTCCAATGAGCAGTTCTTC. As protein: CASSTQRELSNEQFF.

J is TRBJ2-1 and V is TRBV14; 10 bases map to TRBD2. CDR1 is SGHDN, CDR2 FVKESK, per germline. The length of the CDR3 is 17 residues. The V gene end was trimmed by 7 bases and the J gene end by 0 bases; junction bases not matched to a gene: 9. The CDR3 DNA follows: TGTGCCAGCAAGCCAGCGGGAGGGATTAGCTCCTACAATGAGCAGTTCTTC. It yields the protein CASKPAGGISSYNEQFF.

The chain uses TRBV30 and TRBJ1-5, with D maybe TRBD1 (5 bases). The ends were cut back, 0 bases at V and 7 bases at J, with 13 bases in the middle. There are 14 residues in the CDR3. Germline V gene sequence: CDR1 GTSNPN, CDR2 SVGIG (reference sequence). The CDR3 nucleotides are TGTGCCTGGAGTGTTGTCAGGGTGGGGCAGCCCCAGCATTTT. It is translated as CAWSVVRVGQPQHF.

This chain links TRBV30 with TRBJ1-5; D might be TRBD1 (6 bases). Germline V gene lookup returns CDR1 GTSNPN and CDR2 SVGIG (reference sequence). The CDR3 has 15 amino acids. V was shortened by 5 bases and J by 4 bases, with 18 bases between the two germline ends. The CDR3 here is CAWRATGRGNQPQHF. Here the CDR3 DNA reads TGTGCCTGGCGGGCCACGGGCAGGGGAAATCAGCCCCAGCATTTT.

The chain employs TRBV27 and TRBJ2-2, with 9 nucleotides matching TRBD2. Unmatched junction bases numbered 1, after V lost 5 bases and J lost 0 bases. Germline CDR1 and CDR2: MNHEY and SMNVEV (reference sequence). The CDR3 runs to 15 residues. The chain's CDR3 is CASSASGTNTGELFF. CDR3 in DNA: TGTGCCAGCAGTGCTAGCGGGACGAACACCGGGGAGCTGTTTTTT.

The V call is TRBV5-4, the J call TRBJ2-1; 8 nucleotides line up with TRBD2. Losses at the gene ends were 3 bases for V and 7 bases for J; bases not matched to a gene: 6. This CDR3 comprises 14 residues. In germline, CDR1 is SGHNT, CDR2 YYREEE (reference sequence). In DNA form, the CDR3 reads TGTGCCAGCAGCTGGGGACTAGGCCTGAATGAGCAGTTCTTC. Translating it yields CASSWGLGLNEQFF.

This chain links TRBV19 with TRBJ2-4, with D tentatively TRBD1 (8 bases). Deletions cut 10 bases from V and 5 bases from J, with 18 bases between. The CDR3 runs to 14 residues. Per germline, CDR1 LNHDA and CDR2 SQIVND (reference sequence). As DNA, the CDR3 is TGTGCCACACGACACAGGGGGGGCCAAAACATTCAGTACTTC. The encoded protein is CATRHRGGQNIQYF.

The chain combines TRBV6-6 with TRBJ2-2; a possible D gene is TRBD2 (5 bases). This CDR3 has 15 residues. With 0 bases removed from V and 7 bases from J, the gap between germline ends came to 12 bases. Per the germline V gene, CDR1 is MNHNY and CDR2 is SVGAGI (reference sequence). CDR3 bases: TGTGCCAGCAGTTACTCGATTGTCGGGGTCGGGGAGCTGTTTTTT. This sequence encodes CASSYSIVGVGELFF.

CDR3 region: CASSSRAGYNEQFF. CDR3 in DNA: TGTGCCAGCAGTTCCCGGGCGGGCTACAATGAGCAGTTCTTC. The chain recombines TRBV6-5 with TRBJ2-1, with a possible D match to TRBD2 (5 bases). The CDR3 length is 14 residues. V lost 4 bases, J lost 3 bases, and 10 bases lay in between. Germline CDR1 is MNHEY and CDR2 is SVGAGI.

J is TRBJ2-3 and V is TRBV7-2, with 15 bases that match TRBD2. Germline loops: CDR1 SGHTA, CDR2 FQGNSA. The trim removed 5 bases at V and 5 bases at J, leaving 8 bases unmatched. The CDR3 has 17 amino acids. DNA of the CDR3: TGTGCCAGCAGCCCCCAGGGACTAGCGGGAGGAAGAGATACGCAGTATTTT. It codes for CASSPQGLAGGRDTQYF. Together with reference TRBV7-2 and TRBJ2-3, the CDR3 gives the full variable domain: GAGVSQSPSNKVTEKGKDVELRCDPISGHTALYWYRQSLGQGLEFLIYFQGNSAPDKSGLPSDRFSAERTGGSVSTLTIQRTQQEDSAVYLCASSPQGLAGGRDTQYFGPGTRLTVL.

The table lists this clone with a few counts. This chain joins TRBV15 and TRBJ2-5, with 10 nucleotides matching TRBD2. Germline V gene lookup returns CDR1 LNHNV and CDR2 YYDKDF (reference sequence). The CDR3 consists of 16 residues. V lost 0 bases, J lost 5 bases, and 6 bases stayed unmatched. The CDR3 spells CATSRDRLAGAETQYF. CDR3 in DNA: TGTGCCACCAGCAGAGATCGGCTAGCGGGAGCCGAGACCCAGTACTTC.

The chain carries TRBV28 and TRBJ1-5; TRBD1 might be the D (5 bases). The CDR3 spans 11 residues. The germline V and J ends were trimmed by 11 bases and 1 base, with 6 bases remaining between them. The germline gives CDR1 MDHEN, CDR2 SYDVKM. In nucleotides, the CDR3 is TGTGCCGGGGGGAGCAATCAGCCCCAGCATTTT. Protein sequence: CAGGSNQPQHF.

J is TRBJ2-1 and V is TRBV7-6, with D possibly matching TRBD2 (6 bases). CDR1 and CDR2 (germline): SGHVS, FNYEAQ. Trimming removed 2 bases from V and 6 bases from J, with 11 bases in between. The CDR3 sequence is 14 residues long. The CDR3 nucleotides are TGTGCCAGCAGCTTAACGGCGGGAAGCAATGAGCAGTTCTTC. Residues: CASSLTAGSNEQFF.

The chain joins TRBV28 to TRBJ2-1, with D perhaps matching TRBD2 (5 bases). Germline V CDR1 and CDR2: MDHEN, SYDVKM. V was shortened by 2 bases and J by 12 bases, with 11 bases between the two germline ends. This CDR3 has 12 amino acids. Written as DNA, the CDR3 is TGTGCCAGCAGTTTACCTAGCCAAAGGCAGTTCTTC. This encodes CASSLPSQRQFF.

The rearrangement uses TRBV30 and TRBJ2-7; D gene ambiguous. The CDR3 loop spans 12 amino acids. The germline V gene encodes CDR1 GTSNPN and CDR2 SVGIG (reference sequence). V gave up 3 bases and J gave up 3 bases, with 9 bases separating them. The CDR3 here is CAWRGENYEQYF. As DNA, the CDR3 is TGTGCCTGGAGGGGCGAGAACTACGAGCAGTACTTC.